The entry below gives a single T cell receptor beta chain sequence along with its context. Antigen specificity is unknown. The repertoire was sequenced with immunoSEQ multiplex PCR; TCRdb's copy has only in-frame clones and lacks some. This sample yields roughly 2,000,000 clones, of which 93% are seen a single time; under 2% belongs to the top ten. This entry comes from a study of shared clonotypes between healthy human individuals. Selected positively for CCR7 and CD45RO-negative, naive CD8 cells excluded terminally differentiated effector memory CD45RA+ cells. The CDR3 has 15 residues. The V gene lost 4 bases and the J gene lost 0 bases, with 14 bases spanning the gap. From germline, CDR1 is SGHDT and CDR2 YYEEEE. Study-wide points: Estimated richness values were generally larger in naive subsets than in memory subsets. Deeper or shallower sequencing was expected to change how clonotypes are shared among donors.

Sequencing was carried out using naive CD8+ T cells from PBMCs. The chain uses TRBV5-6 and TRBJ2-7; D is possibly TRBD1 or TRBD2 (6 bases each). The clonotype was recovered from a man between 18 and 29 years old in good health. Some clones in this sample may be carry-over from other donors' samples. The CDR3 nucleotides are TGTGCCAGCAGCATAGGGGGGACGGCCTCCTACGAGCAGTACTTC. Protein sequence: CASSIGGTASYEQYF.